What follows are 14 T cell receptor beta chains derived from one specimen sequenced in a study of technical replicates of blood from several donors. Some clones are missing from TCRdb's copy, which holds only in-frame ones; the method was immunoSEQ multiplex PCR. The sample lists about 89,000 clones; 85% to 95% were seen once. The specimen sequenced was T cells isolated from PBMCs. Receptors were obtained from a human donor in good health.

The V gene is TRBV18, the J gene TRBJ2-3, with D possibly TRBD1 on 6 matching bases. The CDR3 length is 16 residues. Germline CDR1 KGHSH, CDR2 LQKENI. V was pared by 0 bases and J by 2 bases, with 12 bases between. Here the CDR3 reads CASSPPGGHHTDTQYF. Here the CDR3 DNA reads TGTGCCAGCTCACCACCTGGGGGCCACCACACAGATACGCAGTATTTT.

The V call is TRBV28, the J call TRBJ1-5; perhaps TRBD1 as D (6 bases). The CDR3 extends over 18 amino acids. Trimming stripped 6 bases from V and 2 bases from J, with 23 bases between. Germline V gives CDR1 MDHEN, CDR2 SYDVKM. In DNA, the CDR3 is TGTGCCAGCAGCAGCTGGGACATGGGCTTGAATGGCAATCAGCCCCAGCATTTT. This gives the protein CASSSWDMGLNGNQPQHF.

The chain employs TRBV27 and TRBJ2-7; 7 bases are shared with TRBD2. CDR3 length: 14 amino acids. The V segment lost 6 bases and the J segment 3 bases; nucleotides outside the gene matches: 8. CDR1 is MNHEY and CDR2 is SMNVEV in the germline V gene (reference sequence). CDR3 residues: CASSPVGGSYEQYF. In nucleotides, the CDR3 is TGTGCCAGCAGCCCGGTGGGGGGGAGCTACGAGCAGTACTTC.

This clone is a singleton in its sample. The chain links TRBV18 to TRBJ1-3; D is perhaps TRBD1 (6 bases). V was clipped by 3 bases and J by 2 bases, with 8 bases between them. The CDR3 contains 14 residues. Germline V gene lookup returns CDR1 KGHSH and CDR2 LQKENI. The CDR3 here is CASSPAGAGNTIYF. Here the CDR3 DNA reads TGTGCCAGCTCACCGGCAGGGGCTGGAAACACCATATATTTT.

V usage is TRBV7-2 and J usage is TRBJ2-7, with D maybe TRBD2 (6 bases). This CDR3 contains 14 residues. The V and J ends lost 1 base and 6 bases respectively, with 13 bases between them. Germline-derived CDR1 and CDR2 are SGHTA and FQGNSA. Here the CDR3 reads CASSLGQGGSEQYF. DNA for the CDR3: TGTGCCAGCAGCTTAGGGCAGGGAGGCTCCGAGCAGTACTTC.

V is TRBV19 and J is TRBJ2-1; 9 bases fit TRBD2. The CDR3 extends over 16 amino acids. Per the germline V gene, CDR1 is LNHDA and CDR2 is SQIVND (reference sequence). The V gene end was trimmed by 3 bases and the J gene end by 2 bases; junction bases not matched to a gene: 5. The CDR3 loop reads CASSMTTSGTYNEQFF. The CDR3 DNA follows: TGTGCCAGTAGTATGACGACTAGCGGTACCTACAATGAGCAGTTCTTC. The whole variable domain, remainder taken from reference TRBV19 and TRBJ2-1, is DGGITQSPKYLFRKEGQNVTLSCEQNLNHDAMYWYRQDPGQGLRLIYYSQIVNDFQKGDIAEGYSVSREKKESFPLTVTSAQKNPTAFYLCASSMTTSGTYNEQFFGPGTRLTVL.

This sequence joins TRBV7-6 and TRBJ2-3; D is ambiguous. CDR1 and CDR2 (germline): SGHVS, FNYEAQ. The CDR3 has 14 residues. The V end lost 1 base, the J end lost 5 bases, and 10 bases lay between the germline ends. CDR3 bases: TGTGCCAGCAGCTTAGTAGCTGGAGAAGATACGCAGTATTTT. It specifies CASSLVAGEDTQYF. Supplemented by reference TRBV7-6 and TRBJ2-3, the full variable domain reads GAGVSQSPRYKVTKRGQDVALRCDPISGHVSLYWYRQALGQGPEFLTYFNYEAQQDKSGLPNDRFSAERPEGSISTLTIQRTEQRDSAMYRCASSLVAGEDTQYFGPGTRLTVL.

The chain has TRBV28 and TRBJ1-5, with D hard to call. Germline assignment: CDR1 MDHEN and CDR2 SYDVKM. V lost 7 bases and J 0 bases, leaving 19 bases between the germline ends. The CDR3 has 17 residues. The CDR3 bases are TGTGCCAGCACCCAAGTGCTGTTCAGTTATAGCAATCAGCCCCAGCATTTT. Translation gives CASTQVLFSYSNQPQHF.

The chain uses TRBV5-4 and TRBJ2-1; the match to TRBD2 covers 8 bases. The V gene end was trimmed by 0 bases and the J gene end by 9 bases; junction bases not matched to a gene: 11. This CDR3 region has 16 residues. Looked up from germline, CDR1 is SGHNT and CDR2 is YYREEE (reference sequence). The CDR3 region has the DNA TGTGCCAGCAGCTTGGGGTCGGGAGGGGGATGGGGTGAGCAGTTCTTC. This encodes CASSLGSGGGWGEQFF.

This clone was seen just once. The junction and the germline gene differ at one end; a read error may be behind it. This chain links TRBV4-1 with TRBJ2-5; D not certain. The germline CDR1 and CDR2 sequences are MGHRA and YSYEKL. The CDR3 consists of 19 residues. CDR3 loop: CASSQDLRPLLRYQETQYF. The CDR3 nucleotides are TGCGCCAGCAGCCAAGACCTCCGTCCCCTACTACGATACCAGGAGACCCAGTACTTC.

The rearrangement joins TRBV9 to TRBJ1-2, with D perhaps TRBD1 (6 bases). The V and J ends lost 3 bases and 0 bases respectively, with 12 bases between them. This CDR3 is built from 15 residues. Looked up from germline, CDR1 is SGDLS and CDR2 is YYNGEE. In nucleotides, the CDR3 is TGTGCCAGCAGCGGGGCGGACAGCGCTAACTATGGCTACACCTTC. Translation gives CASSGADSANYGYTF.

The chain employs TRBV14 and TRBJ1-2; weak D call: TRBD1 (5 bases). V was trimmed by 4 bases and J by 7 bases, leaving 22 bases between them. The CDR3 is 16 residues long. The germline V gene encodes CDR1 SGHDN and CDR2 FVKESK. This CDR3 reads CASSPTWGVGAGGYTF. CDR3 nucleotides: TGTGCCAGCAGCCCAACCTGGGGGGTAGGGGCTGGTGGCTACACCTTC.

The chain combines TRBV18 with TRBJ1-3; D unclear. Trimming removed 8 bases from V and 0 bases from J, with 14 bases in between. The CDR3 extends over 15 amino acids. CDR1 and CDR2 from the germline V gene are KGHSH and LQKENI. The CDR3 sequence: CASVTGRNSGNTIYF. The CDR3 bases are TGTGCCAGCGTCACCGGGAGGAACTCTGGAAACACCATATATTTT.

The chain combines TRBV19 with TRBJ1-4, with 10 bases aligning to TRBD1. The CDR3 runs 17 residues. Germline V gene sequence: CDR1 LNHDA, CDR2 SQIVND (reference sequence). Trimming took 7 bases from V and 3 from J; bases not matched to a gene: 11. CDR3 sequence reads: CASTDRGGFGSNEKLFF. The DNA of the CDR3 is TGTGCCAGTACGGACAGGGGGGGTTTTGGGTCTAATGAAAAACTGTTTTTT.